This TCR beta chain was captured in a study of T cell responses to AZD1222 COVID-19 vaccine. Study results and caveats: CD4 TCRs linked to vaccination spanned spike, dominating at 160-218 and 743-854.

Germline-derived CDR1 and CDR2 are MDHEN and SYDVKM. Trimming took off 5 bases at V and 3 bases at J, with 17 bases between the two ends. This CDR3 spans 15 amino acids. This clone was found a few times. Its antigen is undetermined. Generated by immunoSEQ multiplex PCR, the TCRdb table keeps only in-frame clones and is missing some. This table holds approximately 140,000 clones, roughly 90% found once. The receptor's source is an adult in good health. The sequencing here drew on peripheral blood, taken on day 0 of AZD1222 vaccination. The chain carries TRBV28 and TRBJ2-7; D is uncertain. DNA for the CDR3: TGTGCCAGCAGTAGAACCGGGTTGGGCCGCTACGAGCAGTACTTC. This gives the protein CASSRTGLGRYEQYF.